These T cell receptor beta chains were read from a single sample in a study of pediatric ulcerative colitis. Sequencing was performed with immunoSEQ multiplex PCR; in TCRdb, only in-frame clones are kept and a portion is missing. The sample lists more than 35,000 clones, 55% to 85% occurring once. The specimen was gut tissue. These receptor sequences come from a boy aged 5-17 years with moderate ulcerative colitis. Both conserved end residues are part of each CDR3. A D gene is named only where the DNA matches it firmly. Only some rows state a clone size, as once, few, many or a class for expanded clones.

size,J,D,V,DNA,CDR3
NA,TRBJ1-2,NA,TRBV6-1,TGTGCCAGCAGTGAAGGTGGGGCGGGCTATGGCTACACCTTC,CASSEGGAGYGYTF
NA,TRBJ1-5,TRBD1,TRBV19,TGTGCCAGTAGTACCCGGACAGGGGGGGGCAATCAGCCCCAGCATTTT,CASSTRTGGGNQPQHF
NA,TRBJ2-5,NA,TRBV6-5,TGTGCCAGCAGTGAAGCGCTGACCCAGTACTTC,CASSEALTQYF
few,TRBJ2-7,TRBD1,TRBV28,TGTGCCAGCTGCCCCCGGGGGATGGACAGGGGGGCCACTCCCTACGAGCAGTACTTC,CASCPRGMDRGATPYEQYF
NA,TRBJ2-7,NA,TRBV5-1,TGCGCCAGCAGCGACCTACAGTTAACCCCTTCCGAGCAGTACTTC,CASSDLQLTPSEQYF
NA,TRBJ2-3,TRBD2,TRBV6-5,TGTGCCAGCAGTTCGTCGCGGGGGGCCTCCGGGCGGCAGTATTTT,CASSSSRGASGRQYF
once,TRBJ2-7,NA,TRBV6-5,TGTGCCAGCAGTTATTCTTGGGGGGATAACTACGAGCAGTACTTC,CASSYSWGDNYEQYF
NA,TRBJ2-3,NA,TRBV7-9,TGTGCCAGCAGCTTAGAAAGGGGCGGAGATAGGGCTACGCAGTATTTT,CASSLERGGDRATQYF
NA,TRBJ2-1,TRBD1,TRBV7-3,TGTGCCAGCAGCCGACAGGGTTCGGATGAGCAGTTCTTC,CASSRQGSDEQFF
NA,TRBJ2-1,NA,TRBV5-1,TGCGCCAGCAGCTCTCCCCTGGGCCTAGGCCGCAACAATGAGCAGTTCTTC,CASSSPLGLGRNNEQFF
once,TRBJ1-1,NA,TRBV27,TGTGCCAGCAGTTTATCGGCTATAGGGAACACTGAAGCTTTCTTT,CASSLSAIGNTEAFF
NA,TRBJ2-5,NA,TRBV5-4,TGTGCCAGCAGCCAAACAGGGGAGGAAGAGACCCAGTACTTC,CASSQTGEEETQYF
NA,TRBJ2-5,NA,TRBV5-1,TGCGCCAGCAGCTTGGGGCCGGGGTCCCAGTACTTC,CASSLGPGSQYF
NA,TRBJ1-6,NA,TRBV6-6,TGTGCCAGCAGTTTTTACGGGGGGGATTCACCCCTCCACTTT,CASSFYGGDSPLHF
NA,TRBJ1-1,NA,TRBV5-1,TGCGCCAGCAGCTTGGAGGGTAGGGGCACTGAAGCTTTCTTT,CASSLEGRGTEAFF
NA,TRBJ2-4,NA,TRBV2,TGTGCCAGCAGTGCACTAGTTTGGCTGTACTTC,CASSALVWLYF
few,TRBJ1-1,NA,TRBV30,TGTGCCTGGAGGAGGACTGCGAACACTGAAGCTTTCTTT,CAWRRTANTEAFF
NA,TRBJ2-7,TRBD2,TRBV15,TGTGCCACCAGCAGAGGGGAAGCGGGAAGGTACGAGCAGTACTTC,CATSRGEAGRYEQYF
once,TRBJ1-4,NA,TRBV5-6,TGTGCCAGCAGCACCTCCCGGGGGGTTGAAAAACTGTTTTTT,CASSTSRGVEKLFF
NA,TRBJ1-3,NA,TRBV28,TGTGCCACCGCGGTCGGGGGGCGGTCGTGGAACACCATATATTTT,CATAVGGRSWNTIYF
once,TRBJ1-4,TRBD1,TRBV6-1,TGTGCCAGCAGCACAGGGGGCGCGCAGGAAAAACTGTTTTTT,CASSTGGAQEKLFF
NA,TRBJ2-7,TRBD1,TRBV6-6,TGTGCCAGCAGTAAGAACAGGGGGACCAACGAGCAGTACTTC,CASSKNRGTNEQYF
NA,TRBJ2-3,NA,TRBV7-2,TGTGCCAGCAGCTTAGACCTAGCCTATACGCAGTATTTT,CASSLDLAYTQYF
few,TRBJ1-5,NA,TRBV28,TGTGCCAGCAGTACCCGGTATTTCTCCCCCTTGTCTGACAATCAGCCCCAGCATTTT,CASSTRYFSPLSDNQPQHF
NA,TRBJ2-1,NA,TRBV7-9,TGTGCCAGCAGCTTAGGGGGCGGGACCTACAATGAGCAGTTCTTC,CASSLGGGTYNEQFF
NA,TRBJ2-7,TRBD2,TRBV7-2,TGTGCCAGCACCCCTCGAGGGACTAGCGGGGGGGCTTACGAGCAGTACTTC,CASTPRGTSGGAYEQYF
NA,TRBJ1-2,TRBD1,TRBV7-2,TGTGCCAGCAGCTTATTGGACAGGATCAACTATGGCTACACCTTC,CASSLLDRINYGYTF
NA,TRBJ2-7,TRBD1,TRBV7-2,TGTGCCAGCAGCTCTGACAGGGGTGGTCGGAACGAGCAGTACTTC,CASSSDRGGRNEQYF
NA,TRBJ2-4,NA,TRBV18,TGTGCCAGCTCACCGGTGGGAGTACCAGCCAGGGACATTCAGTACTTC,CASSPVGVPARDIQYF
NA,TRBJ1-4,NA,TRBV5-4,TGTGCCAGCAGCACAGGACTGGTCGGAAGAGCTGCCCCGAATGAAAAACTGTTTTTT,CASSTGLVGRAAPNEKLFF
NA,TRBJ1-2,NA,TRBV28,TGTGCCAGCAGTTTAGACCGGTGGGGGGACTATGGCTACACCTTC,CASSLDRWGDYGYTF
NA,TRBJ2-1,NA,TRBV7-8,TGTGCCAGCAGATCCCAGTTTGGGGTCAATGAGCAGTTCTTC,CASRSQFGVNEQFF
NA,TRBJ2-1,TRBD2,TRBV4-1,TGCGCCAGCAGCCAAGGGGCTAGCGGGCTTTACAATGAGCAGTTCTTC,CASSQGASGLYNEQFF
NA,TRBJ1-2,TRBD1,TRBV4-3,TGCGCCAGCAGCCAAGAAGTAGGGGACAGGGGGCGCGGCTACACCTTC,CASSQEVGDRGRGYTF
NA,TRBJ2-1,NA,TRBV7-9,TGTGCCAGCAGCCCAGAGGGGGGGAAATCCTACAATGAGCAGTTCTTC,CASSPEGGKSYNEQFF
NA,TRBJ2-5,TRBD2,TRBV29-1,TGCAGCGTTGGTCGGGACTATCAAGAGACCCAGTACTTC,CSVGRDYQETQYF
once,TRBJ2-7,TRBD2,TRBV9,TGTGCCAGCAGCGTCTTAGCTAGCGGGGGGTATTGGGAGCAGTACTTC,CASSVLASGGYWEQYF
NA,TRBJ1-2,TRBD1,TRBV7-9,TGTGCCACCCAGGGGGATGGCTATGGCTACACCTTC,CATQGDGYGYTF
once,TRBJ2-3,TRBD2,TRBV9,TGTGCCAGCAGCGTACGCGGGGGTAGCACAGATACGCAGTATTTT,CASSVRGGSTDTQYF
NA,TRBJ2-7,NA,TRBV7-2,TGTGCCAGCAGCTTAGCGGGAAGGGAATACGAGCAGTACTTC,CASSLAGREYEQYF
NA,TRBJ2-1,TRBD1,TRBV29-1,TGCAGCGTTGAAAATTGGGCTCGCCGACAGGGGGCAGTTGGTGAGCAGTTCTTC,CSVENWARRQGAVGEQFF
NA,TRBJ2-7,NA,TRBV19,TGTGCCACCTCCTCCATGGGGTTTACCGAGCAGTACTTC,CATSSMGFTEQYF
NA,TRBJ2-1,NA,TRBV7-9,TGTGCCAGCAGCTCCATTTATCCGACAGGAAGGGGACTCAATGAGCAGTTCTTC,CASSSIYPTGRGLNEQFF
NA,TRBJ1-1,NA,TRBV4-2,TGTGCCAGCAGCCAATTGGGATTGGGAGTGAACACTGAAGCTTTCTTT,CASSQLGLGVNTEAFF
NA,TRBJ2-7,NA,TRBV7-9,TGTGCCAGCAGCTCAGAATTGACAGCCAGCTACGAGCAGTACTTC,CASSSELTASYEQYF
NA,TRBJ2-1,NA,TRBV6-1,TGTGCCAGCAGTGATTACCTTAATGAGCAGTTCTTC,CASSDYLNEQFF
NA,TRBJ1-1,TRBD1,TRBV2,TGTGCCAGCAGAAAAACACCGGGACAGGTGAACACTGAAGCTTTCTTT,CASRKTPGQVNTEAFF
NA,TRBJ1-1,NA,TRBV2,TGTGCCAGCAGTGAAAGGGGGGCAGTTAACACTGAAGCTTTCTTT,CASSERGAVNTEAFF
NA,TRBJ1-2,NA,TRBV5-6,TGTGCCAGCAGCCAAAACTATGGCTACACCTTC,CASSQNYGYTF
NA,TRBJ2-6,TRBD2,TRBV4-1,TGCGCCAGCAGCCAAGAACTTGGGACGGGAGGATCTGGGGCCAACGTCCTGACTTTC,CASSQELGTGGSGANVLTF
once,TRBJ2-1,NA,TRBV5-1,TGCGCCAGCAGCTTGGTAGGGTGGGAGCGGGAGCAGTTCTTC,CASSLVGWEREQFF
NA,TRBJ1-5,TRBD1,TRBV28,TGTGCCAGCAGTTCCGGGGCAGGGGGCCCCCCACCTTATAGCAATCAGCCCCAGCATTTT,CASSSGAGGPPPYSNQPQHF
NA,TRBJ1-4,TRBD1,TRBV7-9,TGTGCCAGCAGCTTTGGACAGGGCACCCTTCCAGAAAAACTGTTTTTT,CASSFGQGTLPEKLFF
NA,TRBJ2-1,NA,TRBV7-2,TGTGCCAGCAGCTTGCGCAGCCTCCACTCCTACAATGAGCAGTTCTTC,CASSLRSLHSYNEQFF
NA,TRBJ1-1,NA,TRBV7-9,TGTGCCAGCCAAAAGGACAGCTTGAACACTGAAGCTTTCTTT,CASQKDSLNTEAFF
NA,TRBJ1-2,TRBD1,TRBV6-5,TGTGCCAGCAGCGTCCCAGGGGGTAGCTACACCTTC,CASSVPGGSYTF
NA,TRBJ1-2,TRBD1,TRBV6-6,TGTGCCAGCATTCTCTCCGGGCAGGGGGTCGACTATGGCTACACCTTC,CASILSGQGVDYGYTF